This T cell receptor beta chain was recorded in a study of identifying expanded T cells in peripheral blood. The study, taken as a whole, reports: Variance in clone template counts between approximately 2-week samples significantly increased with total template count across all healthy donors.

In the case of this clone: Its antigen is still unknown.

Germline CDR1 reads MNHEY; CDR2 reads SVGAGI. The CDR3 contains 14 residues. Germline trimming cut 6 bases from V and 2 bases from J; bases unmatched to any gene: 5. The assay was immunoSEQ multiplex PCR, and TCRdb's table has in-frame clones only and misses some. Counted here are about 90,000 clones, roughly 84% occurring once; the ten biggest clones make up around 4%. The source material was blood. The chain couples TRBV6-5 to TRBJ2-3; 7 bases fit TRBD1. The clonotype was recovered from a person between 18 and 70 years old in good health. The CDR3 loop is CASRSQGDTDTQYF. CDR3 coding DNA: TGTGCCAGCAGATCTCAGGGGGACACAGATACGCAGTATTTT.